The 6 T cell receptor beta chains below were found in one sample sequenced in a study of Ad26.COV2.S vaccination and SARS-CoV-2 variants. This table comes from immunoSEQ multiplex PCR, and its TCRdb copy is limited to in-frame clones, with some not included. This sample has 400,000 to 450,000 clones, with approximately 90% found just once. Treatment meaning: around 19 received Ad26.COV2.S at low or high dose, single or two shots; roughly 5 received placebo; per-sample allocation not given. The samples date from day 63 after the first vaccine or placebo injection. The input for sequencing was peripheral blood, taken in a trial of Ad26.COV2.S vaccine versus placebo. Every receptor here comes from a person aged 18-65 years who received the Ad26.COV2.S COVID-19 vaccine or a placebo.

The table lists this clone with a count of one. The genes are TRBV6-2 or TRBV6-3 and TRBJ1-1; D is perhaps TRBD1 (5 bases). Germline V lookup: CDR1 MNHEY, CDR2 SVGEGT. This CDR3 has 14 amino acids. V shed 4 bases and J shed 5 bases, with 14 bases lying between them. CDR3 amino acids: CASSSLQVWTEAFF. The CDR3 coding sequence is TGTGCCAGCAGTTCTTTACAGGTGTGGACTGAAGCTTTCTTT.

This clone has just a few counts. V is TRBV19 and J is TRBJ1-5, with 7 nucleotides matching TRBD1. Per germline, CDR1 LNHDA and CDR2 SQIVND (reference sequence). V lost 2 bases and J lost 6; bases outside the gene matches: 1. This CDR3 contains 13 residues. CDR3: CASSIKGAQPQHF. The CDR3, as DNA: TGTGCCAGTAGTATAAAGGGGGCTCAGCCCCAGCATTTT.

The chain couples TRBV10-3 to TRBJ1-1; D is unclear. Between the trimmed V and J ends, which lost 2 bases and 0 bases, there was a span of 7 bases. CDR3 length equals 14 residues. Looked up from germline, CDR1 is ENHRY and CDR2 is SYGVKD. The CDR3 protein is CAISEVSVNTEAFF. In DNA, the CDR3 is TGTGCCATCAGTGAGGTTTCGGTGAACACTGAAGCTTTCTTT.

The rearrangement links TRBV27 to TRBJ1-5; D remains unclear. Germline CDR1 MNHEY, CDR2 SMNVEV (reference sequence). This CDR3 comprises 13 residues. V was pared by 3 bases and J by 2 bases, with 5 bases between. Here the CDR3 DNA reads TGTGCCAGCAGTTTTGGGGGCAATCAGCCCCAGCATTTT. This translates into CASSFGGNQPQHF.

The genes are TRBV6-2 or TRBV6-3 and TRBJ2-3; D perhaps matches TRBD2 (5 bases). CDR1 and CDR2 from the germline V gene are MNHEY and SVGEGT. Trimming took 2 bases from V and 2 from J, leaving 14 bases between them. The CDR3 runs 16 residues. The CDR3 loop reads CASSYKAEDITDTQYF. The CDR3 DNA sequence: TGTGCCAGCAGTTACAAAGCGGAGGATATCACAGATACGCAGTATTTT.

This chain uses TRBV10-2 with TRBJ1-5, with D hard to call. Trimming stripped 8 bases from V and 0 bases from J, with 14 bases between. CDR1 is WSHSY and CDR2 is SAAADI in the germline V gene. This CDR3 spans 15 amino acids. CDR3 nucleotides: TGCGCCAGCCGAGAAGACACGAATAGCAATCAGCCCCAGCATTTT. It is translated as CASREDTNSNQPQHF.